The clone carrying this T cell receptor (beta chain) was observed a few times. Its antigen is not known. Compared with germline, one end of the junction differs, possibly owing to a read error. It was with 60 Vbeta and 13 Jbeta primers that the PCR ran. Generated by immunoSEQ multiplex PCR, the TCRdb table keeps only in-frame clones and is missing some. The table includes about 170,000 clones, over 75% detected once. These data belong to a study of cytomegalovirus exposure and HLA in healthy donors. Study findings and constraints: Among TCR beta chains, those listed as cytomegalovirus-associated numbered roughly 150.

This receptor was taken from a male donor in good health and CMV-seronegative. Sequenced sample: PBMCs.

The CDR3 DNA follows: TGCGCCAGCAGCCGTCAGGGACAGGGTTACGGCTACATCTTC. It translates to CASSRQGQGYGYIF. The chain employs TRBV4-1 and TRBJ1-2; 9 positions agree with TRBD1. The CDR3 is 14 residues long. Germline lookup yields CDR1 MGHRA and CDR2 YSYEKL.